These 15 T cell receptor beta chains share one sample of origin, sequenced in a study of cytomegalovirus exposure and HLA in healthy donors. 60 Vbeta and 13 Jbeta primers were used in PCR. Sequencing was performed with immunoSEQ multiplex PCR; in TCRdb, only in-frame clones are kept and a portion is missing. The data show about 200,000 clones, 82% seen once. Sample: PBMCs. These receptors all stem from a woman in her forties in good health and CMV-seronegative.

V and J are TRBV10-3 and TRBJ2-5; weak D call: TRBD1 (5 bases). This CDR3 contains 12 residues. V was cut by 10 bases and J by 2 bases, with 11 bases left in between. CDR1 and CDR2 from the germline V gene are ENHRY and SYGVKD. The CDR3 coding sequence is TGTGCCACCTCAACAGGACAAGAGACCCAGTACTTC. It is translated as CATSTGQETQYF.

The rearrangement joins TRBV9 to TRBJ2-1; possibly TRBD2 for D (6 bases). Germline lookup yields CDR1 SGDLS and CDR2 YYNGEE. The CDR3 totals 17 residues. V lost 0 bases to trimming and J lost 2 bases, with 15 bases between them. CDR3 bases: TGTGCCAGCAGCGTAGGAATTGGGGAGGCCCCCTACAATGAGCAGTTCTTC. Amino acids: CASSVGIGEAPYNEQFF.

The chain has TRBV4-2 and TRBJ1-3; D unclear. V lost 4 bases to trimming and J lost 3 bases, with 19 bases between them. CDR3 length equals 17 residues. CDR1 and CDR2 (germline): LGHNA, YNFKEQ. CDR3 amino acids: CASSLILGPSNGNTIYF. CDR3 bases: TGTGCCAGCAGCCTGATTTTGGGCCCCTCAAATGGAAACACCATATATTTT.

This clone was seen just once. The rearrangement links TRBV5-4 to TRBJ2-3; D perhaps matches TRBD2 (5 bases). The CDR3 sequence is 14 residues long. With 0 bases removed from V and 0 bases from J, the gap between germline ends came to 5 bases. CDR1 is SGHNT, CDR2 YYREEE, per germline (reference sequence). CDR3 protein: CASSLGGSTDTQYF. Written as DNA, the CDR3 is TGTGCCAGCAGCTTGGGCGGGAGCACAGATACGCAGTATTTT.

The V call is TRBV30, the J call TRBJ1-1, with a possible D match to TRBD1 (5 bases). This CDR3 has 13 amino acids. The germline V and J ends were trimmed by 2 bases and 5 bases, with 12 bases remaining between them. Germline V CDR1 and CDR2: GTSNPN, SVGIG (reference sequence). CDR3 sequence (DNA): TGTGCCTGGAGTCCGGGGGGTTGGACTGAAGCTTTCTTT. Translating gives CAWSPGGWTEAFF.

In this sample, this clone turned up a few times. J is TRBJ1-3 and V is TRBV6-5; 7 nucleotides line up with TRBD1. CDR1 MNHEY and CDR2 SVGAGI come from the germline V gene. The J segment lost 4 bases and the V segment lost 4 bases, leaving 7 bases of the junction unmatched. The CDR3 extends over 15 amino acids. Written as DNA, the CDR3 is TGTGCCAGCAGTTCGAAGGGGGCGCTGGGAAACACCATATATTTT. Its translation is CASSSKGALGNTIYF.

The chain recombines TRBV7-3 with TRBJ1-2, with TRBD1 as a possible D gene (5 bases). Trimming removed 5 bases from V and 7 bases from J, with 14 bases in between. This CDR3 has 13 amino acids. From germline, CDR1 is SGHTA and CDR2 FQGTGA. CDR3: CASSEEAGLGYTF. The DNA for the CDR3 is TGTGCCAGCAGCGAAGAGGCAGGGCTTGGCTACACCTTC.

The CDR3 spells CASSFPGNQPQHF. The CDR3 DNA is TGTGCCAGCAGTTTTCCAGGCAATCAGCCCCAGCATTTT. The chain has TRBV28 and TRBJ1-5; D not certain. Trimming cost V 3 bases and J 2 bases, with 5 bases left between them. Germline CDR1 and CDR2: MDHEN and SYDVKM. CDR3 length equals 13 residues.

V gene TRBV6-6 combines with J gene TRBJ1-1; 10 bases match TRBD1. V lost 5 bases, J lost 7 bases, and 7 bases stayed unmatched. The germline V gene encodes CDR1 MNHNY and CDR2 SVGAGI (reference sequence). This CDR3 has 14 amino acids. CDR3 sequence: CASSGRGQGFEAFF. For the CDR3, the DNA is TGTGCCAGCAGTGGTAGGGGACAGGGGTTTGAAGCTTTCTTT.

The chain uses TRBV14 and TRBJ1-2, with a possible D match to TRBD1 (5 bases). This CDR3 has 13 amino acids. Trimming stripped 2 bases from V and 6 bases from J, with 10 bases between. CDR1 SGHDN and CDR2 FVKESK come from the germline V gene. CDR3 in DNA: TGTGCCAGCAGCCAATTTTCGGGGGATGGCTACACCTTC. It encodes CASSQFSGDGYTF.

The chain uses TRBV5-1 and TRBJ2-3; 12 nucleotides agree with TRBD2. This CDR3 spans 16 amino acids. Trimming removed 0 bases from V and 6 bases from J; junction bases left unmatched: 5. The germline V gene has CDR1 SGHRS and CDR2 YFSETQ. CDR3 sequence reads: CASSLVGTSGLDTQYF. DNA for the CDR3: TGCGCCAGCAGCTTGGTGGGGACTAGCGGGCTTGATACGCAGTATTTT. Variable domain in full (rest from reference TRBV5-1 and TRBJ2-3): KAGVTQTPRYLIKTRGQQVTLSCSPISGHRSVSWYQQTPGQGLQFLFEYFSETQRNKGNFPGRFSGRQFSNSRSEMNVSTLELGDSALYLCASSLVGTSGLDTQYFGPGTRLTVL.

V is TRBV6-1 and J is TRBJ1-5; the D gene is possibly TRBD1 (5 bases). Germline CDR1 MNHNS, CDR2 SASEGT. This CDR3 has 13 amino acids. Trimming stripped 1 base from V and 7 bases from J, with 8 bases between. This chain's CDR3 is CASSEEGWQPQHF. The CDR3 nucleotides are TGTGCCAGCAGTGAAGAGGGGTGGCAGCCCCAGCATTTT.

This chain joins TRBV6-5 and TRBJ2-7, with TRBD2 identical over 9 bases. This CDR3 has 14 amino acids. The trim removed 6 bases at V and 4 bases at J, leaving 7 bases unmatched. The V gene's germline CDR1 is MNHEY and CDR2 SVGAGI. The CDR3 DNA sequence: TGTGCCAGCAGCCGTAGCGGGAGTTTTTACGAGCAGTACTTC. Protein sequence: CASSRSGSFYEQYF.

The chain is built from TRBV7-2 and TRBJ2-1; possible D gene TRBD2, 5 bases. Germline loops: CDR1 SGHTA, CDR2 FQGNSA. Trimming stripped 4 bases from V and 6 bases from J, with 28 bases between. The CDR3 contains 19 residues. CDR3 in DNA: TGTGCCAGCAGCTCTCGACCCCTTCCCTTAGCAAAGGCGGGCAATGAGCAGTTCTTC. Translating gives CASSSRPLPLAKAGNEQFF.

The gene calls are TRBV5-4 and TRBJ1-1; D gene uncertain. V gave up 2 bases and J gave up 0 bases, with 8 bases separating them. Per the germline V gene, CDR1 is SGHNT and CDR2 is YYREEE (reference sequence). This CDR3 comprises 14 residues. For the CDR3, the DNA is TGTGCCAGCAGCTTCGGGGATTTGAACACTGAAGCTTTCTTT. Its protein is CASSFGDLNTEAFF.